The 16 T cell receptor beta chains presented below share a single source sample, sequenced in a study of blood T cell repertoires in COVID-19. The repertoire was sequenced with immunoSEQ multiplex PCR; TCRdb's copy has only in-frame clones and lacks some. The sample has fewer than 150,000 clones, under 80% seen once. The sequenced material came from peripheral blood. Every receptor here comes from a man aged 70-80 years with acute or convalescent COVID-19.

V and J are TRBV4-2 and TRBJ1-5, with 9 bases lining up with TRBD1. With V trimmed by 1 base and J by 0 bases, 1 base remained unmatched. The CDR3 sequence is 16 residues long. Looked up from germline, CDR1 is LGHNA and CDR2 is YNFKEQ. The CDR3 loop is CASSQGGQGSNQPQHF. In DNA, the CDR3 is TGTGCCAGCAGCCAAGGGGGACAGGGTAGCAATCAGCCCCAGCATTTT.

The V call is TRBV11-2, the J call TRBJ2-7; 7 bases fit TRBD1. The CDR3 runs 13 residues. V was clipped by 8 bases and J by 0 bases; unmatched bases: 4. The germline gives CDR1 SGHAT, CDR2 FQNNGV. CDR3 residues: CASRTGDSYEQYF. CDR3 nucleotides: TGTGCCAGCCGCACAGGGGACTCCTACGAGCAGTACTTC.

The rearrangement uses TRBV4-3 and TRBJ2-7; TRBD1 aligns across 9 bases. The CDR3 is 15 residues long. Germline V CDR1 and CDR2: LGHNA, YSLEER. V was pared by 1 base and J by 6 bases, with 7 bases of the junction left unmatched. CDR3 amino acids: CASSQGGTGISEQYF. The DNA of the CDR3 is TGCGCCAGCAGCCAAGGGGGGACAGGGATCTCCGAGCAGTACTTC.

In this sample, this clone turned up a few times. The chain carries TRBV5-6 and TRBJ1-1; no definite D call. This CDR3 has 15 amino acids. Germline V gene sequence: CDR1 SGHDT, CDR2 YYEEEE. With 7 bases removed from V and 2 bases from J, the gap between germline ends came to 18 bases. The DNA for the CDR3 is TGTGCCAGCGGGAGCCGTACTACTTATAACACTGAAGCTTTCTTT. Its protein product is CASGSRTTYNTEAFF.

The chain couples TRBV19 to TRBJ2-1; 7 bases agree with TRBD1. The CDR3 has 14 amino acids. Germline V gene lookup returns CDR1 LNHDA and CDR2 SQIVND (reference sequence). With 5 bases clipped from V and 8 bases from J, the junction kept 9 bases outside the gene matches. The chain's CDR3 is CASSPGTAWDEQFF. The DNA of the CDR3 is TGTGCCAGTAGTCCCGGGACAGCCTGGGATGAGCAGTTCTTC.

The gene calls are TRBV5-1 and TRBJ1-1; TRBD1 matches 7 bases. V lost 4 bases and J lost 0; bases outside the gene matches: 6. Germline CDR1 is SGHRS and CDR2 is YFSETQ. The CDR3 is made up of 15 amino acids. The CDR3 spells CASSPPGQLNTEAFF. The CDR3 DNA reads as TGCGCCAGCAGCCCGCCGGGACAGCTGAACACTGAAGCTTTCTTT.

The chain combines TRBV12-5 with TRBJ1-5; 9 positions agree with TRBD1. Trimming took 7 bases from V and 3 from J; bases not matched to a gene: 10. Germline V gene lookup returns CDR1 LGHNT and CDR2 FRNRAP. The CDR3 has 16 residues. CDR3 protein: CASVPGTGIPNQPQHF. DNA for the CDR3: TGTGCTAGTGTGCCCGGGACAGGGATTCCCAATCAGCCCCAGCATTTT.

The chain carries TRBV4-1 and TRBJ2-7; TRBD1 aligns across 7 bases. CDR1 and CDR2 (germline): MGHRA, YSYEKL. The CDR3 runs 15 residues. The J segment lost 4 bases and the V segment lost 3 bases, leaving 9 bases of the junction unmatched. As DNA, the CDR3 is TGCGCCAGCAGCCATGGGAGACAGGGCCCTTACGAGCAGTACTTC. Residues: CASSHGRQGPYEQYF.

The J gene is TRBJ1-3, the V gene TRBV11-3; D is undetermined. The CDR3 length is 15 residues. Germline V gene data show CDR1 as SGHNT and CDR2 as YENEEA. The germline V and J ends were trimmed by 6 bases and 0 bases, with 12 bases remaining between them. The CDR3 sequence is CASSQFSSSGNTIYF. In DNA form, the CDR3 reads TGTGCCAGCAGTCAGTTCTCCAGCTCTGGAAACACCATATATTTT.

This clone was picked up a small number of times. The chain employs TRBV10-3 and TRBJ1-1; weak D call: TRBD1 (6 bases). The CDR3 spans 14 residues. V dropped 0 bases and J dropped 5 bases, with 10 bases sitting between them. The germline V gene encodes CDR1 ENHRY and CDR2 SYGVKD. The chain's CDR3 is CAISESTGTTEAFF. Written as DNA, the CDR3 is TGTGCCATCAGTGAGTCCACCGGGACAACTGAAGCTTTCTTT.

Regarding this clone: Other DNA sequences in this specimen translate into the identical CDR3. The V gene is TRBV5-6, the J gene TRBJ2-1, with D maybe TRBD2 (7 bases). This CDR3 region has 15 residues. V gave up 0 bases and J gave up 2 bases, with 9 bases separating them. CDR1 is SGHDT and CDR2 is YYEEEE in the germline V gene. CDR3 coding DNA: TGTGCCAGCAGCTTGGGGGGGGGCCCCTACAATGAGCAGTTCTTC. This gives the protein CASSLGGGPYNEQFF.

The CDR3 nucleotides read TGTGCCAGCAGCTTGTTGGGGGCTGGGGAAAAACTGTTTTTT. Encoded protein: CASSLLGAGEKLFF. The chain is built from TRBV5-6 and TRBJ1-4, with a tentative D call TRBD1 (6 bases). Germline CDR1 SGHDT, CDR2 YYEEEE. The CDR3 contains 14 residues. Deletions cut 1 base from V and 8 bases from J, with 12 bases between. The variable domain in full, completed from reference TRBV5-6 and TRBJ1-4, reads DAGVTQSPTHLIKTRGQQVTLRCSPKSGHDTVSWYQQALGQGPQFIFQYYEEEERQRGNFPDRFSGHQFPNYSSELNVNALLLGDSALYLCASSLLGAGEKLFFGSGTQLSVL.

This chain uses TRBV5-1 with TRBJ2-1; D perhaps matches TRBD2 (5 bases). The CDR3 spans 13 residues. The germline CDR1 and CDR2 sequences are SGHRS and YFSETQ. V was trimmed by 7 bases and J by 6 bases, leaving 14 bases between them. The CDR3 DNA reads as TGCGCCAGCTACAATCCGGGATCCAATGAGCAGTTCTTC. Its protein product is CASYNPGSNEQFF.

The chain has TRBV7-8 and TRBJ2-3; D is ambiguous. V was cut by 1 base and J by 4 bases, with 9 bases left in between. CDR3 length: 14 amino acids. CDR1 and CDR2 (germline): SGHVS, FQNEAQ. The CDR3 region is CASSLVTASDTQYF. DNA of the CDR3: TGTGCCAGCAGCTTAGTAACTGCTTCAGATACGCAGTATTTT. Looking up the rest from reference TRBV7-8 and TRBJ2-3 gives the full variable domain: GAGVSQSPRYKVAKRGQDVALRCDPISGHVSLFWYQQALGQGPEFLTYFQNEAQLDKSGLPSDRFFAERPEGSVSTLKIQRTQQEDSAVYLCASSLVTASDTQYFGPGTRLTVL.

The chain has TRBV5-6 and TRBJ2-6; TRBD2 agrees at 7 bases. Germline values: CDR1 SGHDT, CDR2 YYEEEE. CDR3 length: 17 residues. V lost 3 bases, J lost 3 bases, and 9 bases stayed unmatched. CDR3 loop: CASSYRGGLIGANVLTF. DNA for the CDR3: TGTGCCAGCAGCTATCGGGGAGGGTTAATTGGGGCCAACGTCCTGACTTTC. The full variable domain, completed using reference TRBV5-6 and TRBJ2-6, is DAGVTQSPTHLIKTRGQQVTLRCSPKSGHDTVSWYQQALGQGPQFIFQYYEEEERQRGNFPDRFSGHQFPNYSSELNVNALLLGDSALYLCASSYRGGLIGANVLTFGAGSRLTVL.

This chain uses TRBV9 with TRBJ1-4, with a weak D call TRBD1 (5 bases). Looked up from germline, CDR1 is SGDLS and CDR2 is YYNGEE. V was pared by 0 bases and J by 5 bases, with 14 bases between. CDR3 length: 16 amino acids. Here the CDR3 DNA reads TGTGCCAGCAGCGTAGGGCTGGGACTGGGAAATGAAAAACTGTTTTTT. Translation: CASSVGLGLGNEKLFF.